The next 24 T cell receptor beta chains were all read from a single sample in a study of siplizumab effects on memory and regulatory T cells. Clones were read by immunoSEQ multiplex PCR, and TCRdb kept only the in-frame ones, dropping some. The profile shows approximately 56,000 clones, around 97% of them singletons. Sequencing used naive CD8+ T cells sorted from blood. The receptors shown here come from a human donor in good health.

V is TRBV14 and J is TRBJ2-1, with D unresolved. The length of the CDR3 is 14 residues. Between the trimmed V and J ends, which lost 1 base and 7 bases, there was a span of 11 bases. CDR1 and CDR2 from the germline V gene are SGHDN and FVKESK. The DNA for the CDR3 is TGTGCCAGCAGCCAAGCGTTGCGGCGGAATGAGCAGTTCTTC. Protein sequence: CASSQALRRNEQFF.

This rearrangement joins TRBV4-3 to TRBJ1-2; 10 bases line up with TRBD1. The CDR3 is made up of 15 amino acids. V lost 3 bases to trimming and J lost 4 bases; unmatched junction nucleotides: 5. CDR1 and CDR2 from the germline V gene are LGHNA and YSLEER. The CDR3 here is CASSQTDRGVYGYTF. The CDR3 DNA is TGCGCCAGCAGCCAGACGGACAGGGGGGTCTATGGCTACACCTTC.

The chain uses TRBV14 and TRBJ2-1, with TRBD2 identical over 12 bases. The CDR3 length is 15 residues. V lost 2 bases and J lost 5; bases outside the gene matches: 1. CDR1 and CDR2 (germline): SGHDN, FVKESK. As DNA, the CDR3 is TGTGCCAGCAGCCAAAGGACTAGCGGGAACAATGAGCAGTTCTTC. Translated: CASSQRTSGNNEQFF.

The genes are TRBV7-9 and TRBJ1-4; possibly TRBD1 for D (5 bases). V shed 5 bases and J shed 4 bases, with 11 bases lying between them. Germline CDR1 and CDR2: SEHNR and FQNEAQ (reference sequence). The CDR3 is made up of 14 amino acids. The CDR3 reads CASSLTDNNEKLFF. CDR3 bases: TGTGCCAGCAGCCTGACAGATAATAATGAAAAACTGTTTTTT.

CDR3 coding DNA: TGTGCCAGCAGAACAGGGCCCCCCGCTGGGGCCAACGTCCTGACTTTC. It specifies CASRTGPPAGANVLTF. The V gene is TRBV5-6, the J gene TRBJ2-6; D possibly corresponds to TRBD1 (6 bases). The CDR3 spans 16 residues. Germline V gene sequence: CDR1 SGHDT, CDR2 YYEEEE. The V end was cut by 5 bases, the J end by 2 bases, with 14 bases between.

The chain carries TRBV6-5 and TRBJ2-2; TRBD2 matches 7 bases. V gave up 2 bases and J gave up 7 bases; unmatched junction bases: 4. This CDR3 comprises 14 residues. The germline gives CDR1 MNHEY, CDR2 SVGAGI. The DNA for the CDR3 is TGTGCCAGCAGTTACGGGCTAGCGGTCGGGGAGCTGTTTTTT. Protein: CASSYGLAVGELFF.

This clone is a singleton in its sample. The genes are TRBV9 and TRBJ2-2; D remains ambiguous. Trimming cost V 3 bases and J 1 base, with 13 bases left between them. The CDR3 spans 16 residues. Germline V gene sequence: CDR1 SGDLS, CDR2 YYNGEE. CDR3 sequence reads: CASSGVFSGNTGELFF. The CDR3 nucleotides read TGTGCCAGCAGCGGGGTATTCTCAGGGAACACCGGGGAGCTGTTTTTT.

The CDR3 protein is CASSESIENEKLFF. The CDR3 DNA sequence: TGTGCCAGCAGCGAGTCCATAGAAAATGAAAAACTGTTTTTT. This chain uses TRBV11-3 with TRBJ1-4; no firm D call. V lost 5 bases, J lost 5 bases, and 12 bases lay in between. The CDR3 extends over 14 amino acids. Germline V gene sequence: CDR1 SGHNT, CDR2 YENEEA.

The rearrangement uses TRBV14 and TRBJ1-4, with no clear D. From germline, CDR1 is SGHDN and CDR2 FVKESK. This CDR3 region has 17 residues. Trimming cost V 5 bases and J 0 bases, with 16 bases left between them. CDR3 DNA: TGTGCCAGCAGCGAAGCGGGGAGTCGTGCAACTAATGAAAAACTGTTTTTT. Protein product: CASSEAGSRATNEKLFF.

This clone was recorded only once. The gene calls are TRBV27 and TRBJ2-7; 10 positions agree with TRBD2. Germline lookup yields CDR1 MNHEY and CDR2 SMNVEV (reference sequence). V lost 5 bases and J lost 4; bases outside the gene matches: 8. CDR3 length: 15 amino acids. CDR3: CASSDSTSGLYEQYF. CDR3 in DNA: TGTGCCAGCAGTGATTCGACTAGCGGGTTGTACGAGCAGTACTTC.

The chain uses TRBV6-4 and TRBJ1-5; 7 positions match TRBD1. This CDR3 has 18 amino acids. CDR1 MRHNA and CDR2 SNTAGT come from the germline V gene. V shed 2 bases, J shed 4 bases, and the junction held 14 bases outside the gene matches. The CDR3 loop is CASSDKGAGRGWNQPQHF. The CDR3 DNA reads as TGTGCCAGCAGTGACAAGGGGGCAGGGAGGGGATGGAATCAGCCCCAGCATTTT.

This clone was detected once. CDR3: CASSLYPGLGNQPQHF. The CDR3 DNA sequence: TGTGCCAGCAGTTTATATCCCGGGCTGGGCAATCAGCCCCAGCATTTT. The chain employs TRBV28 and TRBJ1-5; D ambiguous. This CDR3 region has 16 residues. From germline, CDR1 is MDHEN and CDR2 SYDVKM. The V and J ends lost 1 base and 2 bases respectively, with 12 bases between them.

The chain employs TRBV6-5 and TRBJ1-2; D remains unclear. CDR1 and CDR2 (germline): MNHEY, SVGAGI. CDR3 size: 15 residues. Deletions cut 2 bases from V and 4 bases from J, with 14 bases between. The CDR3 here is CASSYTLAASYGYTF. Here the CDR3 DNA reads TGTGCCAGCAGTTACACCCTGGCAGCCAGCTATGGCTACACCTTC.

The chain recombines TRBV11-1 with TRBJ2-1; D possibly uses TRBD1 or TRBD2 (5 bases each). Germline values: CDR1 SGHAT, CDR2 FQDESV (reference sequence). The V gene lost 5 bases and the J gene lost 2 bases, with 19 bases spanning the gap. The CDR3 extends over 17 amino acids. The CDR3 nucleotides read TGTGCCAGCAGCCCCCATCGGGGCAGGTCCCCCTACAATGAGCAGTTCTTC. Residues: CASSPHRGRSPYNEQFF. The variable domain in full, completed from reference TRBV11-1 and TRBJ2-1, reads EAEVAQSPRYKITEKSQAVAFWCDPISGHATLYWYRQILGQGPELLVQFQDESVVDDSQLPKDRFSAERLKGVDSTLKIQPAELGDSAMYLCASSPHRGRSPYNEQFFGPGTRLTVL.

The V and J genes are TRBV2 and TRBJ1-2; the match to TRBD1 covers 9 bases. With 10 bases clipped from V and 4 bases from J, the junction kept 7 bases outside the gene matches. The V gene's germline CDR1 is SNHLY and CDR2 FYNNEI. The CDR3 length is 13 residues. The CDR3 protein is CATPGQGGYGYTF. The DNA for the CDR3 is TGTGCCACCCCGGGACAGGGAGGCTATGGCTACACCTTC. The full variable domain, its missing parts supplied by reference TRBV2 and TRBJ1-2, is EPEVTQTPSHQVTQMGQEVILRCVPISNHLYFYWYRQILGQKVEFLVSFYNNEISEKSEIFDDQFSVERPDGSNFTLKIRSTKLEDSAMYFCATPGQGGYGYTFGSGTRLTVV.

The V and J genes are TRBV7-8 and TRBJ2-7; D is uncertain. The CDR3 runs 11 residues. Germline V gene data show CDR1 as SGHVS and CDR2 as FQNEAQ. V was clipped by 3 bases and J by 3 bases, with 3 bases between them. The CDR3 DNA follows: TGTGCCAGCAGCTTCAACTACGAGCAGTACTTC. Protein: CASSFNYEQYF. Based on the CDR3 plus reference TRBV7-8 and TRBJ2-7, the full variable domain is GAGVSQSPRYKVAKRGQDVALRCDPISGHVSLFWYQQALGQGPEFLTYFQNEAQLDKSGLPSDRFFAERPEGSVSTLKIQRTQQEDSAVYLCASSFNYEQYFGPGTRLTVT.

The chain is built from TRBV7-9 and TRBJ2-1; no firm D call. Germline V gene sequence: CDR1 SEHNR, CDR2 FQNEAQ (reference sequence). V lost 5 bases and J lost 8, with 10 bases in between. CDR3 length: 12 amino acids. CDR3 protein: CASSPSWDEQFF. For the CDR3, the DNA is TGTGCCAGCAGCCCAAGTTGGGATGAGCAGTTCTTC.

V and J are TRBV16 and TRBJ1-3, with D possibly matching TRBD1 (5 bases). This CDR3 contains 14 residues. V lost 1 base, J lost 4 bases, and 8 bases lay in between. Germline values: CDR1 KGHSY, CDR2 FQNENV. Here the CDR3 DNA reads TGTGCCAGCAGCCAATTAGGGGACGGAAACACCATATATTTT. It specifies CASSQLGDGNTIYF.

The chain links TRBV9 to TRBJ2-2; D may be TRBD2 (5 bases). CDR1 and CDR2 from the germline V gene are SGDLS and YYNGEE. CDR3 size: 15 residues. Trimming left V 4 bases short and J 5 bases short, with 15 bases between. CDR3 residues: CASSPIGDGTGELFF. CDR3 bases: TGTGCCAGCAGCCCCATCGGGGATGGGACCGGGGAGCTGTTTTTT.

V gene TRBV6-6 combines with J gene TRBJ2-7; TRBD1 matches 9 bases. V was pared by 6 bases and J by 6 bases, with 9 bases of the junction left unmatched. Germline values: CDR1 MNHNY, CDR2 SVGAGI (reference sequence). The CDR3 covers 14 residues. The CDR3 protein is CASSWTGDGGEQYF. The CDR3 bases are TGTGCCAGCAGCTGGACAGGGGACGGAGGCGAGCAGTACTTC.

A single count supports this clone. The chain employs TRBV29-1 and TRBJ1-2; 8 bases match TRBD1. This CDR3 has 15 amino acids. Germline-derived CDR1 and CDR2 are SQVTM and ANQGSEA. V was clipped by 2 bases and J by 2 bases; unmatched bases: 7. For the CDR3, the DNA is TGCAGCGTTGAATCATTGGGACAGGTCAACTATGGCTACACCTTC. Amino acid sequence: CSVESLGQVNYGYTF.

The CDR3 spells CASSLFRGSPTEQFF. The CDR3 nucleotides are TGTGCCAGCAGTTTGTTTCGAGGGTCTCCAACTGAGCAGTTCTTC. The rearrangement uses TRBV28 and TRBJ2-1; maybe TRBD2 (5 bases). In germline, CDR1 is MDHEN, CDR2 SYDVKM. This CDR3 is built from 15 residues. The ends were cut back, 3 bases at V and 9 bases at J, with 18 bases in the middle. Full variable domain (missing parts from reference TRBV28 and TRBJ2-1): DVKVTQSSRYLVKRTGEKVFLECVQDMDHENMFWYRQDPGLGLRLIYFSYDVKMKEKGDIPEGYSVSREKKERFSLILESASTNQTSMYLCASSLFRGSPTEQFFGPGTRLTVL.

V is TRBV5-1 and J is TRBJ1-1; D remains unclear. Trimming cost V 2 bases and J 1 base, with 9 bases left between them. Germline CDR1 SGHRS, CDR2 YFSETQ. The CDR3 spans 14 residues. CDR3 nucleotides: TGCGCCAGCAGCTTCGAGGCGAAGAACACTGAAGCTTTCTTT. It is translated as CASSFEAKNTEAFF.

The V call is TRBV29-1, the J call TRBJ2-1, with D perhaps TRBD1 or TRBD2 (5 bases each). Germline CDR1 and CDR2: SQVTM and ANQGSEA. The CDR3 has 15 residues. Trimming cost V 6 bases and J 4 bases, with 19 bases left between them. The CDR3 reads CSVDTGTSDYNEQFF. In DNA, the CDR3 is TGCAGCGTCGATACCGGGACCTCCGATTACAATGAGCAGTTCTTC.